The present T cell receptor beta chain was sequenced within a study of Graves' ophthalmopathy and Graves' hyperthyroidism. Clinicians made diagnoses from clinical symptoms, serum thyroxine, TRAb, thyroid ultrasound and orbital computed tomography. PBMCs had their origin in fresh peripheral blood (about 10 ml). Germline V CDR1 and CDR2: DFQATT, SNEGSKA (reference sequence). V was trimmed by 3 bases and J by 2 bases, leaving 10 bases between them. CDR3 length: 13 amino acids. Findings of the study overall: Most clonotypes expanded in thyroid above 0.001 frequency were present in blood too. This model predicted ophthalmopathy progression (sensitivity 65% to 71%, specificity 72.22%).

As regards this clonotype: Its specificity is not known.

Amplification targeted the TCR beta CDR3 regions, with RNA transcripts as the source material. An initial RT-PCR round employing HTBI primers preceded a second-round multiplex PCR. TCRdb reprocessed the multiplex PCR reads with MiXCR, giving one entry per CDR3 protein. In the table there are some 350,000 distinct CDR3 sequences, about a sixth of which are singletons. The chain is built from TRBV20-1 and TRBJ2-5, with D possibly being TRBD2 (5 bases). The TCR comes from an adult woman with stable Graves' hyperthyroidism. Sequencing input: peripheral blood. The chain's CDR3 is CSASGLRQETQYF. The CDR3 coding sequence is TGCAGTGCTAGTGGACTCCGGCAAGAGACCCAGTACTTC.